This entry lists 28 T cell receptor beta chains sequenced from one sample in a study of tumor-infiltrating lymphocytes in primary liver carcinoma. cDNA specific to TCR beta was made from 500 ng of total RNA, with a constant-region primer employed for priming. Sequencing libraries for TCR beta derived from three nested multiplex PCR rounds that used slightly modified ARM-PCR. TRBV1-TRBV30 forward primers and a C-beta reverse primer were used in the first two PCR rounds, which each ran for about 9 cycles. TCRdb re-analysed the multiplex PCR reads in MiXCR, keeping a single row per CDR3 protein. Of roughly 190,000 distinct CDR3 sequences in the sample, around 81% were seen once. Starting material for RNA and DNA co-extraction consisted of about 20-30 mg of unsorted bulk tissue. Sample: tumor tissue from primary liver carcinoma. These receptors were taken from a man in his forties with primary liver carcinoma and hepatitis B virus infection.

This clonotype has a count of ten or more. This chain uses TRBV12-3 or TRBV12-4 with TRBJ2-5; D gene unclear. Trimming took 3 bases from V and 4 from J, leaving 6 bases between them. This CDR3 comprises 12 residues. This chain's CDR3 is CASSFYSETQYF. The CDR3 region has the DNA TGTGCCAGCAGTTTTTATTCAGAGACCCAGTACTTC.

The chain uses TRBV5-1 and TRBJ2-2, with a possible D match to TRBD2 (6 bases). The V and J ends lost 0 bases and 7 bases respectively, with 19 bases between them. The CDR3 totals 17 residues. The germline V gene encodes CDR1 SGHRS and CDR2 YFSETQ. The CDR3 spells CASSLEPTGVSGGELFF. CDR3 nucleotide sequence: TGCGCCAGCAGCTTGGAGCCAACGGGAGTTTCGGGCGGGGAGCTGTTTTTT.

The chain has TRBV4-2 and TRBJ2-7, with D possibly being TRBD2 (5 bases). V lost 1 base to trimming and J lost 3 bases, with 16 bases between them. This CDR3 is 16 amino acids long. Germline CDR1 LGHNA, CDR2 YNFKEQ. CDR3 DNA: TGTGCCAGCAGCCAAGGGACGGACTCAAAATGCTACGAGCAGTACTTC. Protein product: CASSQGTDSKCYEQYF.

As for this clonotype: The missing conserved phenylalanine or tryptophan at the end of this CDR3 makes a read error likely. The V gene is TRBV6-2 or TRBV6-3, the J gene TRBJ2-7, with 9 bases identical to TRBD1. Germline CDR1 reads MNHEY; CDR2 reads SVGEGT. This CDR3 spans 15 amino acids. In nucleotides, the CDR3 is TGTGACAGCAGGAACTACCGGGACAGGGACTACGAGCAGTACCTC. Residues: CDSRNYRDRDYEQYL.

Note on this clonotype: The CDR3 carries no conserved terminal phenylalanine or tryptophan, so it likely arises from a read error. This chain joins TRBV10-3 and TRBJ2-3; TRBD1 agrees at 8 bases. This CDR3 comprises 15 residues. CDR1 is ENHRY and CDR2 is SYGVKD in the germline V gene. CDR3 sequence reads: CAISTGRGRTDMQYY. The CDR3 nucleotides read TGTGCCATCAGTACTGGCAGGGGGCGCACAGATATGCAGTATTAT.

As concerns this clonotype: A much larger clone lies a single base off, so this may be a read error. The CDR3 loop reads CVSSGDSNEQFF. In DNA, the CDR3 is TGTGTCAGCAGTGGAGACTCCAATGAGCAGTTCTTC. The rearrangement joins TRBV2 to TRBJ2-1; D call uncertain. The CDR3 is 12 residues long. The germline V gene encodes CDR1 SNHLY and CDR2 FYNNEI.

With regard to this clonotype: A read error may produce the germline difference seen at one junction end. The chain carries TRBV11-2 and TRBJ2-3; D perhaps matches TRBD1 (6 bases). In germline, CDR1 is SGHAT, CDR2 FQNNGV. This CDR3 spans 16 amino acids. This chain's CDR3 is CDSSRRSTGITDTQYF. The CDR3 DNA reads TGTGACAGCAGCAGAAGAAGTACAGGGATCACAGATACACAGTATTTT.

The CDR3 nucleotides are TGTGCCAGCAACATCTTGGGCATGGGCGATCAGCCCCAGCATTTT. Translation: CASNILGMGDQPQHF. This chain links TRBV5-6 with TRBJ1-5; unclear D gene. From germline, CDR1 is SGHDT and CDR2 YYEEEE. The length of the CDR3 is 15 residues. Trimming took 6 bases from V and 5 from J, leaving 18 bases between them.

Comments on this clonotype: Germline is not matched at one junction end, which may reflect a read error. The chain is built from TRBV6-2 or TRBV6-3 and TRBJ2-1; TRBD2 matches at 8 bases. The CDR3 covers 15 residues. Germline V gene data show CDR1 as MNHEY and CDR2 as SVGEGT. CDR3: CAISRRLLAANEQLF. The CDR3 nucleotides read TGCGCCATCAGTCGACGACTACTAGCGGCCAATGAGCAGTTATTC.

The rearrangement joins TRBV29-1 to TRBJ2-5, with unresolved D. Between the trimmed V and J ends, which lost 7 bases and 1 base, there was a span of 10 bases. This CDR3 is built from 12 residues. Germline CDR1 SQVTM, CDR2 ANQGSEA. This CDR3 reads CSGTTVQETQYF. In DNA, the CDR3 is TGCAGCGGAACTACAGTCCAAGAGACCCAGTACTTC. The entire variable domain, with the rest obtained from reference TRBV29-1 and TRBJ2-5, is as follows: SAVISQKPSRDICQRGTSLTIQCQVDSQVTMMFWYRQQPGQSLTLIATANQGSEATYESGFVIDKFPISRPNLTFSTLTVSNMSPEDSSIYLCSGTTVQETQYFGPGTRLLVL.

A note on this clonotype: This may be a read error, as it is one base from a much larger clone. The chain carries TRBV5-1 and TRBJ2-1; D assignment may be TRBD1 or TRBD2 (5 bases each). This CDR3 spans 17 amino acids. Germline V gene sequence: CDR1 SGHRS, CDR2 YFSETQ. The germline V and J ends were trimmed by 3 bases and 10 bases, with 26 bases remaining between them. The CDR3 protein is CASSYSGTGLGRKEQFF. The CDR3 DNA follows: TGCGCCAGCAGCTATTCCGGGACGGGTTTGGGACGGAAAGAGCAGTTCTTC.

This clonotype was seen only a few times. A read error may explain this, as a much larger clone is one base away. The J gene is TRBJ2-1, the V gene TRBV5-1; TRBD2 aligns across 7 bases. The CDR3 has 19 amino acids. Germline assignment: CDR1 SGHRS and CDR2 YFSETQ. J lost 3 bases, V lost 0 bases, and 15 bases had no gene match. The CDR3 nucleotides are TGCGCCAGCAGCTTGGTTTCTTGGGAGGGGTGTCATCTCTACAATGAGCAGTTCTTC. This codes for CASSLVSWEGCHLYNEQFF. Full variable domain (outside the CDR3, taken from reference TRBV5-1 and TRBJ2-1): KAGVTQTPRYLIKTRGQQVTLSCSPISGHRSVSWYQQTPGQGLQFLFEYFSETQRNKGNFPGRFSGRQFSNSRSEMNVSTLELGDSALYLCASSLVSWEGCHLYNEQFFGPGTRLTVL.

Concerning this clonotype: The missing conserved phenylalanine or tryptophan at the end of this CDR3 makes a read error likely. The V gene is TRBV6-1, the J gene TRBJ2-2, with TRBD2 matching 8 bases. From germline, CDR1 is MNHNS and CDR2 SASEGT. Losses at the gene ends were 6 bases for V and 7 bases for J; bases not matched to a gene: 10. There are 15 residues in the CDR3. Here the CDR3 reads CASRSGSADGGELFI. The DNA for the CDR3 is TGTGCCAGCAGGAGCGGGAGTGCCGATGGCGGGGAGCTGTTTATT.

As for this clonotype: Likely a read error: the CDR3 ends without its conserved phenylalanine or tryptophan. This rearrangement joins TRBV11-2 to TRBJ1-2; D call uncertain. CDR1 is SGHAT, CDR2 FQNNGV, per germline. The CDR3 totals 13 residues. The CDR3 is CASTYSFNYGYTL. CDR3 in DNA: TGTGCCAGTACCTACAGCTTTAACTATGGGTACACCTTG.

This chain uses TRBV6-6 with TRBJ1-1; D is unresolved. This CDR3 contains 17 residues. V was cut by 0 bases and J by 11 bases, with 25 bases left in between. Germline V gene lookup returns CDR1 MNHNY and CDR2 SVGAGI (reference sequence). Here the CDR3 reads CASSYSSAEADIKYAFF. The CDR3 coding sequence is TGTGCCAGCAGTTACTCGAGCGCGGAGGCGGATATTAAGTATGCTTTCTTT.

Details on this clonotype: The final CDR3 position lacks the conserved phenylalanine or tryptophan, pointing to a likely read error. The rearrangement joins TRBV12-3 or TRBV12-4 to TRBJ2-2; TRBD2 agrees at 7 bases. The length of the CDR3 is 15 residues. This chain's CDR3 is CASIPESGITGELFY. The CDR3 DNA reads as TGTGCCAGCATCCCCGAGAGCGGGATCACCGGGGAACTGTTTTAT.

As to this clonotype: One end of the junction is discordant with germline, which a read error may explain. CDR3 coding DNA: TGCAGCATTGAGGATCCAGAAGGGAGCTACTACGAGCAGTACTTC. Its protein product is CSIEDPEGSYYEQYF. The chain recombines TRBV29-1 with TRBJ2-7; possibly TRBD2 for D (5 bases). Germline V lookup: CDR1 SQVTM, CDR2 ANQGSEA. CDR3 size: 15 residues.

This clonotype was seen once. A much larger clone sits a single nucleotide away, making a read error possible. The chain has TRBV28 and TRBJ2-7; 8 bases fit TRBD1. The ends lost 6 bases at V and 3 bases at J; junction bases unmatched: 10. This CDR3 is built from 15 residues. In germline, CDR1 is MDHEN, CDR2 SYDVKM. As DNA, the CDR3 is TGTGCCAGCAGCGCCCTCGGGACAGGTTACTACGAGCAGTACTTC. Its protein is CASSALGTGYYEQYF.

In nucleotides, the CDR3 is TGTGCCAGCAGTACAAGGGGGGCTACTGAAGCTTTCTTT. Amino acids: CASSTRGATEAFF. V usage is TRBV6-6 and J usage is TRBJ1-1; TRBD1 is a possible D gene (6 bases). The CDR3 has 13 residues. The V end was cut by 5 bases, the J end by 5 bases, with 12 bases between. The germline gives CDR1 MNHNY, CDR2 SVGAGI (reference sequence).

As concerns this clonotype: Because it lacks the conserved phenylalanine or tryptophan at the end, this CDR3 is likely a read error. No DNA is shown, since the ends of the CDR3 on it are uncertain; the CDR3 is the one TCRdb lists. The chain combines TRBV14 with TRBJ2-1; whether TRBD1, the table's D call, matches the DNA was not checked. Germline V gives CDR1 SGHDN, CDR2 FVKESK. The CDR3 is 16 residues long, ends included. This chain's CDR3 is CASSAVPGWVNNEQFS.

The gene calls are TRBV9 and TRBJ1-4; possibly TRBD1 for D (6 bases). V was shortened by 6 bases and J by 3 bases, with 12 bases between the two germline ends. Germline V gives CDR1 SGDLS, CDR2 YYNGEE. The CDR3 is made up of 14 amino acids. The CDR3: CASNSQGSNEKLFF. In DNA, the CDR3 is TGTGCCAGCAACTCGCAGGGGTCTAATGAAAAACTGTTTTTT.

Of note for this clonotype: The junction departs from the called germline gene at one end, perhaps through a read error. V usage is TRBV6-1 and J usage is TRBJ2-2; D may be TRBD1 or TRBD2 (7 bases each). This CDR3 is built from 12 residues. Germline-derived CDR1 and CDR2 are MNHNS and SASEGT. The CDR3 reads CASRQGSGDLFF. The CDR3, as DNA: TGTGCCAGCAGACAGGGGAGCGGGGACCTGTTTTTT.

The rearrangement uses TRBV12-3 or TRBV12-4 and TRBJ2-7; D gene unclear. The CDR3 totals 11 residues. V dropped 8 bases and J dropped 10 bases, with 15 bases sitting between them. DNA of the CDR3: TGTGCCAGCGGTGGCGACGTCGACCAGTACTTC. It yields the protein CASGGDVDQYF.

Concerning this clonotype itself: The junction shows a germline mismatch at one end, possibly a read error. The genes are TRBV11-1 and TRBJ2-1, with a tentative D call TRBD2 (5 bases). The CDR3 runs to 14 residues. Germline V CDR1 and CDR2: SGHAT, FQDESV (reference sequence). CDR3 nucleotide sequence: TGTGCCAACAGCTGGGGAGAGGGAGCCAATGAGCAGTTCTTC. As protein: CANSWGEGANEQFF.

Remarks on this clonotype: At one of its ends the junction is not consistent with the germline gene, which may arise from a read error. The chain combines TRBV29-1 with TRBJ2-5; D remains ambiguous. The CDR3 sequence is 15 residues long. The germline CDR1 and CDR2 sequences are SQVTM and ANQGSEA. This CDR3 is CRVEPAVGRSETQYF. The CDR3 nucleotides read TGCAGGGTTGAACCCGCGGTGGGTAGATCGGAGACACAGTACTTC.

With regard to this clonotype: A single base separates this from a much larger clone, so it may be a read error. The chain couples TRBV5-8 to TRBJ2-3; D may be TRBD1 (6 bases). Germline V gene sequence: CDR1 SGHTS, CDR2 YDEGEE. The CDR3 is made up of 14 amino acids. The CDR3 sequence: CASSLGTVADMQYF. The CDR3 bases are TGTGCCAGCAGCTTGGGGACAGTGGCGGATATGCAGTATTTT.

The gene calls are TRBV11-1 and TRBJ2-7; possibly TRBD2 for D (7 bases). The CDR3 is made up of 17 amino acids. Germline assignment: CDR1 SGHAT and CDR2 FQDESV (reference sequence). The ends were cut back, 1 base at V and 3 bases at J, with 19 bases in the middle. The CDR3 reads CASSLGPGGESFYEQYF. The CDR3 DNA reads as TGTGCCAGCAGCTTAGGGCCGGGGGGCGAAAGCTTCTACGAGCAGTACTTC. The variable domain in full, completed from reference TRBV11-1 and TRBJ2-7, reads EAEVAQSPRYKITEKSQAVAFWCDPISGHATLYWYRQILGQGPELLVQFQDESVVDDSQLPKDRFSAERLKGVDSTLKIQPAELGDSAMYLCASSLGPGGESFYEQYFGPGTRLTVT.

In the case of this clonotype: An end of the junction differs from the germline gene, which may be a read error. The V and J genes are TRBV14 and TRBJ2-1, with 8 positions matching TRBD1. From germline, CDR1 is SGHDN and CDR2 FVKESK. The CDR3 extends over 17 amino acids. This CDR3 is CASSQEGQGTGYNGQFF. CDR3 DNA: TGTGCCAGCAGCCAAGAGGGTCAGGGGACAGGATATAATGGGCAGTTCTTC. The full variable domain, with the rest looked up from reference TRBV14 and TRBJ2-1, is EAGVTQFPSHSVIEKGQTVTLRCDPISGHDNLYWYRRVMGKEIKFLLHFVKESKQDESGMPNNRFLAERTGGTYSTLKVQPAELEDSGVYFCASSQEGQGTGYNGQFFGPGTRLTVL.